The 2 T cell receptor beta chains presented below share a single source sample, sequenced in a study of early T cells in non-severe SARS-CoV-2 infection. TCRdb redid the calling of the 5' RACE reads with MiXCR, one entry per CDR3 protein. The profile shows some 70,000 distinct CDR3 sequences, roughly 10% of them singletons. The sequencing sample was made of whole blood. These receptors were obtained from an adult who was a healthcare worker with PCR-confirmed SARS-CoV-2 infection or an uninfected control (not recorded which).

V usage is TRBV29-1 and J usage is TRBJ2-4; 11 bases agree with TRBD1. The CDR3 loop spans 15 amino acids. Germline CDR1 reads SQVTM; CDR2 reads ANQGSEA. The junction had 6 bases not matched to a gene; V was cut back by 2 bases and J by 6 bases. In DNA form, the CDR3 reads TGCAGCGTTGAAAGGGACAGGGGGGTCTCAAACATTCAGTACTTC. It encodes CSVERDRGVSNIQYF.

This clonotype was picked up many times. The CDR3, as DNA: TGTGCCAGCAGTTTCAGCGGGAGGGCCGGGGACAATGAGCAGTTCTTC. Its protein product is CASSFSGRAGDNEQFF. The chain employs TRBV12-3 or TRBV12-4 and TRBJ2-1, with 10 bases fitting TRBD2. The CDR3 has 16 residues. The trim removed 3 bases at V and 5 bases at J, leaving 7 bases unmatched.